These 27 T cell receptor beta chains were all obtained from the same sample, sequenced in a study of cytotoxic CD8 clonotypes in ibrutinib-treated CLL. TCRdb's copy holds only in-frame clones and misses some; the assay was immunoSEQ multiplex PCR. The data show approximately 200,000 clones, around 72% seen once. The input for sequencing was PBMCs, taken after 24 months of ibrutinib treatment. Source of these receptors: a human donor with chronic lymphocytic leukemia.

This clone has just a few counts. Other DNA sequences in the same sample also yield this CDR3. The chain combines TRBV27 with TRBJ1-5, with TRBD1 as a possible D gene (5 bases). Per germline, CDR1 MNHEY and CDR2 SMNVEV (reference sequence). Trimming shortened V by 0 bases and J by 1 base, and 7 bases separated the two germline ends. The length of the CDR3 is 15 residues. In DNA form, the CDR3 reads TGTGCCAGCAGTTTATCAGGGGACAGCAATCAGCCCCAGCATTTT. It is translated as CASSLSGDSNQPQHF.

The chain links TRBV6-5 to TRBJ2-7, with 7 bases that match TRBD2. The trim removed 0 bases at V and 0 bases at J, leaving 2 bases unmatched. Germline lookup yields CDR1 MNHEY and CDR2 SVGAGI. The CDR3 contains 15 residues. The CDR3 nucleotides are TGTGCCAGCAGTTACTCGACGGGAGGCTCCTACGAGCAGTACTTC. Protein: CASSYSTGGSYEQYF.

This clone has just a few counts. CDR3 sequence reads: CASRPRDRDQPQHF. CDR3 DNA sequence: TGTGCCAGCAGACCCCGGGACCGAGATCAGCCCCAGCATTTT. The rearrangement links TRBV11-3 to TRBJ1-5; TRBD1 is a possible D gene (5 bases). The germline V and J ends were trimmed by 6 bases and 5 bases, with 14 bases remaining between them. Germline CDR1 SGHNT, CDR2 YENEEA. The CDR3 contains 14 residues.

The chain has TRBV7-3 and TRBJ2-3; 9 positions match TRBD1. V was pared by 4 bases and J by 2 bases, with 7 bases of the junction left unmatched. Germline V gene lookup returns CDR1 SGHTA and CDR2 FQGTGA. This CDR3 has 16 amino acids. Here the CDR3 reads CASSSTGGRYTDTQYF. The CDR3 DNA sequence: TGTGCCAGCAGCTCAACAGGGGGCAGATACACAGATACGCAGTATTTT.

The chain is built from TRBV4-1 and TRBJ1-4; weak D call: TRBD1 (6 bases). The CDR3 extends over 14 amino acids. V was clipped by 4 bases and J by 4 bases, with 10 bases between them. Germline CDR1 is MGHRA and CDR2 is YSYEKL. CDR3 amino acids: CASSPGAYNEKLFF. For the CDR3, the DNA is TGCGCCAGCAGCCCAGGGGCGTATAATGAAAAACTGTTTTTT.

The V call is TRBV27, the J call TRBJ2-2; no firm D call. The CDR3 totals 16 residues. V lost 3 bases, J lost 8 bases, and 19 bases lay in between. The V gene's germline CDR1 is MNHEY and CDR2 SMNVEV (reference sequence). The CDR3 coding sequence is TGTGCCAGCAGTTTGGTAGGGCAGAGAAATCCAGGGGAGCTGTTTTTT. Protein product: CASSLVGQRNPGELFF.

For the CDR3, the DNA is TGCGCCAGCAGCCCGGGACTAGGCACAGATACGCAGTATTTT. Protein: CASSPGLGTDTQYF. The chain employs TRBV5-1 and TRBJ2-3; 8 bases map to TRBD2. The CDR3 is made up of 14 amino acids. V lost 4 bases to trimming and J lost 1 base; unmatched junction nucleotides: 2. Germline CDR1 and CDR2: SGHRS and YFSETQ.

The chain combines TRBV30 with TRBJ1-1, with D perhaps TRBD1 (5 bases). Trimming took off 0 bases at V and 6 bases at J, with 14 bases between the two ends. The CDR3 extends over 14 amino acids. The V gene's germline CDR1 is GTSNPN and CDR2 SVGIG (reference sequence). CDR3 region: CAWSVSRGYAEAFF. The CDR3 DNA reads TGTGCCTGGAGTGTATCCCGGGGCTACGCTGAAGCTTTCTTT.

The genes are TRBV19 and TRBJ2-7; D is perhaps TRBD1 (6 bases). The V gene's germline CDR1 is LNHDA and CDR2 SQIVND (reference sequence). This CDR3 is 15 amino acids long. V lost 1 base, J lost 3 bases, and 13 bases lay in between. The CDR3 is CASSIARDMYYEQYF. CDR3 in DNA: TGTGCCAGTAGTATAGCCCGGGACATGTACTACGAGCAGTACTTC.

The rearrangement uses TRBV4-1 and TRBJ1-2; 7 bases map to TRBD1. The J segment lost 6 bases and the V segment lost 3 bases, leaving 13 bases of the junction unmatched. Germline-derived CDR1 and CDR2 are MGHRA and YSYEKL. This CDR3 has 16 residues. The CDR3 here is CASSHMTGRGADGYTF. The CDR3 DNA reads as TGCGCCAGCAGCCACATGACAGGGCGAGGGGCTGATGGCTACACCTTC.

The chain combines TRBV6-6 with TRBJ2-5; D is perhaps TRBD2 (5 bases). The CDR3 covers 14 residues. V was pared by 6 bases and J by 2 bases, with 13 bases between. Germline assignment: CDR1 MNHNY and CDR2 SVGAGI (reference sequence). The CDR3 DNA follows: TGTGCCAGCAGCCGCCACGGAGGTCAAGAGACCCAGTACTTC. Translating it yields CASSRHGGQETQYF.

This clone was seen a single time. The rearrangement joins TRBV18 to TRBJ2-5, with 9 bases aligning to TRBD2. Germline V gene data show CDR1 as KGHSH and CDR2 as LQKENI. The CDR3 loop spans 16 amino acids. The V gene end was trimmed by 1 base and the J gene end by 4 bases; junction bases not matched to a gene: 7. CDR3 DNA: TGTGCCAGCTCACCACTTCGCGGGAGGGCCCCAGAGACCCAGTACTTC. Protein: CASSPLRGRAPETQYF.

The gene calls are TRBV7-9 and TRBJ2-7; 10 bases align to TRBD1. Germline V gene data show CDR1 as SEHNR and CDR2 as FQNEAQ (reference sequence). The ends lost 5 bases at V and 5 bases at J; junction bases unmatched: 6. The CDR3 has 14 amino acids. CDR3 sequence reads: CASSPPGTGDEQYF. CDR3 nucleotide sequence: TGTGCCAGCAGCCCCCCCGGGACAGGGGACGAGCAGTACTTC.

The rearrangement uses TRBV7-2 and TRBJ2-1; D gene unclear. CDR3 length: 12 amino acids. The germline gives CDR1 SGHTA, CDR2 FQGNSA. V gave up 2 bases and J gave up 9 bases, with 8 bases separating them. CDR3 protein: CASSLRSGEQFF. DNA for the CDR3: TGTGCCAGCAGCTTAAGGTCGGGTGAGCAGTTCTTC.

The DNA for the CDR3 is TGTGCCAGCAGCGTAGGAGGGGTGGATCCCTACGAGCAGTACTTC. Translation gives CASSVGGVDPYEQYF. The V gene is TRBV9, the J gene TRBJ2-7, with D perhaps assigned TRBD1 or TRBD2 (5 bases each). CDR3 length: 15 residues. Trimming cost V 0 bases and J 2 bases, with 12 bases left between them. Germline CDR1 and CDR2: SGDLS and YYNGEE.

This rearrangement joins TRBV2 to TRBJ2-7, with 9 bases aligning to TRBD1. This CDR3 is built from 14 residues. Germline values: CDR1 SNHLY, CDR2 FYNNEI. V lost 7 bases to trimming and J lost 1 base; unmatched junction nucleotides: 5. CDR3 coding DNA: TGTGCCAGCACCTCCGGGACAGGGTCCTACGAGCAGTACTTC. Residues: CASTSGTGSYEQYF.

This chain uses TRBV14 with TRBJ1-1; 7 bases are a match to TRBD1. With 1 base clipped from V and 6 bases from J, the junction kept 8 bases outside the gene matches. CDR1 and CDR2 (germline): SGHDN, FVKESK. CDR3 length equals 15 residues. The CDR3 loop is CASSQGRQGISEAFF. For the CDR3, the DNA is TGTGCCAGCAGCCAAGGAAGACAGGGCATTTCTGAAGCTTTCTTT.

The chain joins TRBV19 to TRBJ2-7, with D hard to call. This CDR3 has 14 amino acids. Trimming cost V 3 bases and J 0 bases, with 9 bases left between them. The germline V gene encodes CDR1 LNHDA and CDR2 SQIVND (reference sequence). CDR3 sequence: CASSIGRNSYEQYF. The CDR3 DNA is TGTGCCAGTAGTATCGGACGGAACTCCTACGAGCAGTACTTC.

The rearrangement links TRBV7-9 to TRBJ2-1, with D perhaps matching TRBD1 (5 bases). The CDR3 sequence is 12 residues long. The germline V and J ends were trimmed by 10 bases and 3 bases, with 10 bases remaining between them. Germline lookup yields CDR1 SEHNR and CDR2 FQNEAQ (reference sequence). CDR3 sequence: CANQGNYNEQFF. The CDR3 bases are TGTGCCAATCAGGGAAACTACAATGAGCAGTTCTTC.

This clone was seen more than once but under ten times. CDR3 residues: CASSDDEQFF. For the CDR3, the DNA is TGTGCCAGCAGTGACGATGAGCAGTTCTTC. The chain recombines TRBV6-4 with TRBJ2-1; D uncertain. The V gene lost 2 bases and the J gene lost 8 bases, with 1 base spanning the gap. CDR3 length: 10 amino acids. CDR1 is MRHNA and CDR2 is SNTAGT in the germline V gene.

The V call is TRBV29-1, the J call TRBJ2-7; D remains unclear. CDR3 length equals 11 residues. Trimming took off 6 bases at V and 2 bases at J, with 8 bases between the two ends. Looked up from germline, CDR1 is SQVTM and CDR2 is ANQGSEA. CDR3 coding DNA: TGCAGCGTCCGAATGACCTACGAGCAGTACTTC. It yields the protein CSVRMTYEQYF.

The rearrangement joins TRBV21-1 to TRBJ1-1; no check of the table's D call, TRBD1, against the DNA was made. TRBV21-1 counts as a pseudogene. The CDR3 is made up of 13 amino acids. The CDR3 DNA reads as TGTGCCAGCAGCAAACCAGGATGCACTGAAGCTTTCTTT. It translates to CASSKPGCTEAFF.

The rearrangement uses TRBV5-4 and TRBJ2-2; a weak D match, TRBD2 (7 bases). Germline V gene lookup returns CDR1 SGHNT and CDR2 YYREEE (reference sequence). Trimming left V 4 bases short and J 4 bases short, with 17 bases between. This CDR3 is 16 amino acids long. The CDR3 bases are TGTGCCAGCAGCCCGACGAGGGGAGGGGGCACCGGGGAGCTGTTTTTT. Protein: CASSPTRGGGTGELFF.

J is TRBJ2-1 and V is TRBV5-1; D remains unclear. The CDR3 totals 14 residues. Trimming removed 0 bases at V and 2 bases at J, with 6 bases between. From germline, CDR1 is SGHRS and CDR2 YFSETQ. The CDR3 DNA is TGCGCCAGCAGCTTGGGACCGACCTACAATGAGCAGTTCTTC. Amino acid sequence: CASSLGPTYNEQFF. Complete variable domain (other parts from reference TRBV5-1 and TRBJ2-1): KAGVTQTPRYLIKTRGQQVTLSCSPISGHRSVSWYQQTPGQGLQFLFEYFSETQRNKGNFPGRFSGRQFSNSRSEMNVSTLELGDSALYLCASSLGPTYNEQFFGPGTRLTVL.

The V gene is TRBV7-8, the J gene TRBJ1-2, with a weak D call TRBD1 (5 bases). V was pared by 6 bases and J by 5 bases, with 7 bases between. Germline values: CDR1 SGHVS, CDR2 FQNEAQ. This CDR3 spans 11 amino acids. The CDR3 loop reads CASSAGYGYTF. Here the CDR3 DNA reads TGTGCCAGCAGTGCAGGGTATGGCTACACCTTC. The whole variable domain, remainder taken from reference TRBV7-8 and TRBJ1-2, is GAGVSQSPRYKVAKRGQDVALRCDPISGHVSLFWYQQALGQGPEFLTYFQNEAQLDKSGLPSDRFFAERPEGSVSTLKIQRTQQEDSAVYLCASSAGYGYTFGSGTRLTVV.

The chain couples TRBV25-1 to TRBJ2-5, with 7 bases matching TRBD2. With V trimmed by 3 bases and J by 5 bases, 9 bases remained unmatched. CDR1 is MGHDK and CDR2 is SYGVNS in the germline V gene. The CDR3 length is 15 residues. The CDR3 DNA follows: TGTGCCAGCAGTGACGCTCGCGGGAGTGGGGAGACCCAGTACTTC. Protein product: CASSDARGSGETQYF.

The chain's CDR3 is CASSPETGLRNEKLFF. CDR3 DNA: TGTGCCAGCAGTCCCGAGACAGGGTTAAGGAATGAAAAACTGTTTTTT. The J gene is TRBJ1-4, the V gene TRBV28; 7 positions agree with TRBD1. Trimming took 5 bases from V and 5 from J; bases not matched to a gene: 11. The length of the CDR3 is 16 residues. In germline, CDR1 is MDHEN, CDR2 SYDVKM.